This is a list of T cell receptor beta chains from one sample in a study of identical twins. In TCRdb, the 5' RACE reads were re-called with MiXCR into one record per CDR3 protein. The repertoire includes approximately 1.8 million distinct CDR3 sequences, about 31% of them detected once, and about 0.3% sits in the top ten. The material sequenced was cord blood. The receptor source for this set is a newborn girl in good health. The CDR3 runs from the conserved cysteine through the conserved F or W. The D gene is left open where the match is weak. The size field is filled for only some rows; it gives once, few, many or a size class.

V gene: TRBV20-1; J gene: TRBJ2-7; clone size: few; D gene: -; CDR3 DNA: TGCAGTGCAAAGGGTGCCGTCGACGTATCCTACGAGCAGTACTTC; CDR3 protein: CSAKGAVDVSYEQYF
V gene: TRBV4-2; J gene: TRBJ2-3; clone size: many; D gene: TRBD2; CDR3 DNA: TGTGCCAGCAGCCACACTAGCGGAGATACGCAGTATTTT; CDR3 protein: CASSHTSGDTQYF
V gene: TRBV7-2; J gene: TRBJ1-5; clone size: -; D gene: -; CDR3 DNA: TGTGCCAGCAGCTTAGAGAGGGGGGGTCAGCCCCAGCATTTT; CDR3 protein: CASSLERGGQPQHF
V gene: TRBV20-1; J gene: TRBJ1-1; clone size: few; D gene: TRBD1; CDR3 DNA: TGCAGTGCTAGCATGACAGGGCACACTGAAGCTTTCTTT; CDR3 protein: CSASMTGHTEAFF
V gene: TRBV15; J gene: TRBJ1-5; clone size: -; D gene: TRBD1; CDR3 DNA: TGTGCCACCAGCAGAGTGGAGGGGGCGGTTCAGCCCCAGCATTTT; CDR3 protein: CATSRVEGAVQPQHF
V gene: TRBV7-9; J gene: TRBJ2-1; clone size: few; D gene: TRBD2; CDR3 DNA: TGTGCCAGCAGCTTACGTATACCGGGAGGGGATGAGCAGTTCTTC; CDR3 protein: CASSLRIPGGDEQFF
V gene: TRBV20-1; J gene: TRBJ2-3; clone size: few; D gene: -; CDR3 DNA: TGCAGTGAATTCGGGGCTTTGGATACGCAGTATTTT; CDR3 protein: CSEFGALDTQYF
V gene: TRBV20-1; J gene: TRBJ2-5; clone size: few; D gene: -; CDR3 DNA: TGCAGTGCCCCACAAGGTGGTAGTGGGACCCAGTACTTC; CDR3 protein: CSAPQGGSGTQYF
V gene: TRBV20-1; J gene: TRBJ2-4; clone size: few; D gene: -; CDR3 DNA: TGCAGTGCTAGTGGTGGAGGGGGTGGGGCCAAAAACATTCAGTACTTC; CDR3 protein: CSASGGGGGAKNIQYF
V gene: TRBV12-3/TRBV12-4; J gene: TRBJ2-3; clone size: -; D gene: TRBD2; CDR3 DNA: TGTGCCAGCAGGGAACGGACTAGCGGACTCACAGATACGCAGTATTTT; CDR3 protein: CASRERTSGLTDTQYF
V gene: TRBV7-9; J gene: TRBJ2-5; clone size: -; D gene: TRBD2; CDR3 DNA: TGTGCCAGCAGCTCCTATTGGGCGGGAGTCCAAGAGACCCAGTACTTC; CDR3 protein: CASSSYWAGVQETQYF
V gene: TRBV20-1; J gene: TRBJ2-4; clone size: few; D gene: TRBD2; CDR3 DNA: TGCAGTGCTAGGGGGCTGGGGACTAGCCTCCTAGCCAAAAACATTCAGTACTTC; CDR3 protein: CSARGLGTSLLAKNIQYF
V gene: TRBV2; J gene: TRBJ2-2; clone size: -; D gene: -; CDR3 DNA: TGTGCCAGTGCTATGGACACCGGGGAGCTGTTTTTT; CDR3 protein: CASAMDTGELFF
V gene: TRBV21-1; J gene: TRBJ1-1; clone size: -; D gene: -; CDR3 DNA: TGTGCCAGCAGCAAAGAGGGGGACGACACTGAAGCTTTCTTT; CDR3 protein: CASSKEGDDTEAFF
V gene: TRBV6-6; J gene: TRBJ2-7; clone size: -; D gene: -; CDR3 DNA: TGTGCCAGCAGTTACCGGGTGCTTGGCGGGGCCGGTTACGAGCAGTACTTC; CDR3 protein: CASSYRVLGGAGYEQYF
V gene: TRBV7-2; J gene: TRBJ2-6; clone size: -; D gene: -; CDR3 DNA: TGTGCCAGCAGCTTAGTATCGTCGGGACTGAACTCTGGGGCCAACGTCCTGACTTTC; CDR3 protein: CASSLVSSGLNSGANVLTF
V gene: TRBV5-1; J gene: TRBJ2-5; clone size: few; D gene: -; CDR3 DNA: TGCGCCAGCAGCTTGGTACCGGGAACTCAAGAGACCCAGTACTTC; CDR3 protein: CASSLVPGTQETQYF
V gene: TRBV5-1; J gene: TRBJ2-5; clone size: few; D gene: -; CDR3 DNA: TGCGCCAGCAGCGCAAGGGGCGGGGACCAAGAGACCCAGTACTTC; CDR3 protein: CASSARGGDQETQYF
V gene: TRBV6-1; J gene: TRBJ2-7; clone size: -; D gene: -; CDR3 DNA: TGTGCCAGCACAAAAGACAGACTCCCAACCTACGAGCAGTACTTC; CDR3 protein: CASTKDRLPTYEQYF
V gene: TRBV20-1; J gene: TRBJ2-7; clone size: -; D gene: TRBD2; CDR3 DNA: TGCAGTGCTAGTAGGACTAGCGGTCTGCCCTACGAGCAGTACTTC; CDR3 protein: CSASRTSGLPYEQYF
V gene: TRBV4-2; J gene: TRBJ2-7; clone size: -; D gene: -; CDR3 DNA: TGTGCCAGCAGCCATCCCACTGGGACTGAGGTCTACAATGAGCAGTACTTC; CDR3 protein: CASSHPTGTEVYNEQYF
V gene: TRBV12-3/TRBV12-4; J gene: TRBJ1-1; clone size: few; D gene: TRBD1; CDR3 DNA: TGTGCCAGCAGCAAACTCGGACAGGGAAAGGCTGAAGCTTTCTTT; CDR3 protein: CASSKLGQGKAEAFF
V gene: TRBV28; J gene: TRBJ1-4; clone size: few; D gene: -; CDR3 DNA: TGTGCCAGCAGAGAGCACAGGGTGTTTAATGAAAAACTGTTTTTT; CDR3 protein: CASREHRVFNEKLFF
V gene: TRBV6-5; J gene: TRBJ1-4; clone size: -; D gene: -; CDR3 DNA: TGTGCCAGCAGTCGAAACAGGGCAACTAATGAAAAACTGTTTTTT; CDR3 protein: CASSRNRATNEKLFF
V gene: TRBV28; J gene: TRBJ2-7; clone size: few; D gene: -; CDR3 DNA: TGTGCCAGCAGTTTGTTTAACCCGGGACGCCTGTACAATGAGCAGTACTTC; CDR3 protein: CASSLFNPGRLYNEQYF
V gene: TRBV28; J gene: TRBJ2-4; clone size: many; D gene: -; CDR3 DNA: TGTGCCAGCAGTTTGGGGTGGGCGGAGATAGCCAAAAACATTCAGTACTTC; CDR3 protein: CASSLGWAEIAKNIQYF
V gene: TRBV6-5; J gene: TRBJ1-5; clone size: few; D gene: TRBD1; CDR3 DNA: TGTGCCACCTCGTCCGCAGGGGGAATCAATCAGCCCCAGCATTTT; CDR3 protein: CATSSAGGINQPQHF
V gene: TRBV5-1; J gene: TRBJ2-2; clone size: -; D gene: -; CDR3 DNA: TGCGCCAGCAGCTTGGGATTCAACACCGGGGAGCTGTTTTTT; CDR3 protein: CASSLGFNTGELFF
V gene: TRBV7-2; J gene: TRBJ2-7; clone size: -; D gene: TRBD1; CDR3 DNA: TGTGCCAGCAAATACGAAAGGACAGGGGGCTACGAGCAGTACTTC; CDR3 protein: CASKYERTGGYEQYF
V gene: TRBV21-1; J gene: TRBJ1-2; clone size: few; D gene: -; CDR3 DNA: TGTGCCAGCAGCAAAGAAGAGGACAGGGCATACTATGGCTACACCTTC; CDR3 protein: CASSKEEDRAYYGYTF